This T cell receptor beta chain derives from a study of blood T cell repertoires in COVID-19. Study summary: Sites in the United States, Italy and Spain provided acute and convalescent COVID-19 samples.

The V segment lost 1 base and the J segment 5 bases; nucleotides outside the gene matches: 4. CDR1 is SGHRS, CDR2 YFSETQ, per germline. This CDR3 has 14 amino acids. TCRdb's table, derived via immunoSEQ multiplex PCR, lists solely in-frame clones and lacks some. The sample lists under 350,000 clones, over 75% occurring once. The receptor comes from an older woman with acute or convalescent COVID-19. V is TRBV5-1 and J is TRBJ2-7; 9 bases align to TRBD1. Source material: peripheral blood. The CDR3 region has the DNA TGCGCCAGCAGCTTGAGGGACAGGGACCACGAGCAGTACTTC. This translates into CASSLRDRDHEQYF.